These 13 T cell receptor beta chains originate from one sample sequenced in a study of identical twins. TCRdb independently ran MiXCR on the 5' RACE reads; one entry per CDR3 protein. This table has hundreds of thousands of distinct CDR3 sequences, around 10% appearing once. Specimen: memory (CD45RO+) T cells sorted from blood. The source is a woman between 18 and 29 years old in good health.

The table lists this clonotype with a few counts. The CDR3 here is CASSPAGTSGSETQYF. The CDR3 nucleotides are TGTGCCAGCTCACCGGCCGGGACTAGCGGGAGTGAGACCCAGTACTTC. The chain carries TRBV18 and TRBJ2-5; 14 nucleotides match TRBD2. The germline V gene encodes CDR1 KGHSH and CDR2 LQKENI. The V and J ends lost 3 bases and 5 bases, in that order; junction bases with no gene match: 5. CDR3 length equals 16 residues.

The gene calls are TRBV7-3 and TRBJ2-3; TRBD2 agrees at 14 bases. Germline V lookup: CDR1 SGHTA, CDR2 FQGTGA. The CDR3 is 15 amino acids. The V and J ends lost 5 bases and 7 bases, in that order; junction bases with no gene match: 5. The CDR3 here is CASSPTSGGVNTQYF. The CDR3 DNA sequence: TGTGCCAGCAGCCCGACTAGCGGGGGGGTTAATACGCAGTATTTT.

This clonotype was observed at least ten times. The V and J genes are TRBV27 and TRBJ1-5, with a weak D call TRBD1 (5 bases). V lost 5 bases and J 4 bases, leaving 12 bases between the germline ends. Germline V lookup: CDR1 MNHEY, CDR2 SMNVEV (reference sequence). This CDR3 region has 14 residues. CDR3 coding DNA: TGTGCCAGCAGTCCGTACGGGGGTAATCAGCCCCAGCATTTT. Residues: CASSPYGGNQPQHF.

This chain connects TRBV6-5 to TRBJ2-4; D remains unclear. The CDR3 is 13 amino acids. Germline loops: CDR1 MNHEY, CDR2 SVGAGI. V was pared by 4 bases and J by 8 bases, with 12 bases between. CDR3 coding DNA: TGTGCCAGCAGTTCCCCTAGAGGTGACATTCAGTACTTC. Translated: CASSSPRGDIQYF.

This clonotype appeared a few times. The CDR3 loop is CASTPTGGIGYTF. CDR3 DNA sequence: TGCGCCAGCACCCCTACGGGGGGGATTGGCTACACCTTC. The chain recombines TRBV5-1 with TRBJ1-2, with D perhaps matching TRBD1 (5 bases). The germline V gene encodes CDR1 SGHRS and CDR2 YFSETQ. V was clipped by 6 bases and J by 7 bases, with 16 bases between them. The CDR3 is 13 residues long.

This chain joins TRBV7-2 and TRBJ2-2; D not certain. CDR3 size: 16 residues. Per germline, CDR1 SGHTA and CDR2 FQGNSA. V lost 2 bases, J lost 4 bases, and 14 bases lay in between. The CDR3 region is CASSLLGGVLTGELFF. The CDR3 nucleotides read TGTGCCAGCAGCTTACTTGGCGGCGTCCTCACCGGGGAGCTGTTTTTT.

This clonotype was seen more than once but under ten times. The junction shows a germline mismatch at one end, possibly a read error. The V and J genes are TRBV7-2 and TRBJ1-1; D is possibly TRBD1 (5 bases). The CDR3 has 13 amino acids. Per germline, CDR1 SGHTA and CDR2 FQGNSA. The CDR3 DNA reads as TGTGCCAGCAGCCTAGCCAGAGACAGACCGTTTTTCTTT. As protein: CASSLARDRPFFF.

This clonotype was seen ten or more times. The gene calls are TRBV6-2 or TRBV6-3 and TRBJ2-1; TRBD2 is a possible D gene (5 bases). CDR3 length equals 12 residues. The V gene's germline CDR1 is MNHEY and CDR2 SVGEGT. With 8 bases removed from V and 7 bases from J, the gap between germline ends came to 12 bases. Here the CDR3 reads CASGLNRNEQFF. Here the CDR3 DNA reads TGTGCCAGCGGACTCAACCGAAATGAGCAGTTCTTC.

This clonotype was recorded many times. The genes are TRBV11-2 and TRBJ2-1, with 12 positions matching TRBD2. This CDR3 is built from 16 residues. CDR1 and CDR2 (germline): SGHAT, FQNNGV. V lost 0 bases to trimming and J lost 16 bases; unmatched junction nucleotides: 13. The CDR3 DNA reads TGTGCCAGCAGCTTAGATCCTAGCGGGGGGGCAGCCTTGTACTTCTTC. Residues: CASSLDPSGGAALYFF.

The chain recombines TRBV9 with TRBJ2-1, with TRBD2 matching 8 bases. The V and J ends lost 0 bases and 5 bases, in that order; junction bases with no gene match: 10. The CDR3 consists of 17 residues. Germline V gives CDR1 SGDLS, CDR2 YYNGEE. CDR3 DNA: TGTGCCAGCAGCGTAGAAGGAGACGGCGGGGGGCACAATGAGCAGTTCTTC. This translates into CASSVEGDGGGHNEQFF.

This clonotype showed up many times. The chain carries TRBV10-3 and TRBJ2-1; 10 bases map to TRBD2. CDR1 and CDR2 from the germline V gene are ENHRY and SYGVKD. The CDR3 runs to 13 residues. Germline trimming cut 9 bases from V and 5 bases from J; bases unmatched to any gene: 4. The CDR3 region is CAIAGGMDNEQFF. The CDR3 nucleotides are TGTGCCATAGCGGGGGGGATGGACAATGAGCAGTTCTTC.

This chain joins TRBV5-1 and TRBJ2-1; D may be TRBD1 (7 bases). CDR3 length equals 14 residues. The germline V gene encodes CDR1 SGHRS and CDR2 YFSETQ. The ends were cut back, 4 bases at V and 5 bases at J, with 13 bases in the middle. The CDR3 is CASSIGGTDNEQFF. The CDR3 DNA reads TGCGCCAGCAGCATTGGGGGGACAGACAATGAGCAGTTCTTC. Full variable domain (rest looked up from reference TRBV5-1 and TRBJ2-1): KAGVTQTPRYLIKTRGQQVTLSCSPISGHRSVSWYQQTPGQGLQFLFEYFSETQRNKGNFPGRFSGRQFSNSRSEMNVSTLELGDSALYLCASSIGGTDNEQFFGPGTRLTVL.

CDR3 DNA: TGCGCCAGCAGCTTGGAGCTAGCACTTGAGCAGTTCTTC. Protein: CASSLELALEQFF. The chain carries TRBV5-1 and TRBJ2-1; a possible D gene is TRBD2 (5 bases). Germline V gives CDR1 SGHRS, CDR2 YFSETQ. The CDR3 is 13 residues long. V was clipped by 0 bases and J by 9 bases, with 10 bases between them.